The 29 T cell receptor beta chains below were found in one sample sequenced in a study of blood T cell repertoires in COVID-19. Profiling relied on immunoSEQ multiplex PCR, and the TCRdb table lists in-frame clones only, not all of them. The sample contains roughly 78,000 clones, approximately 84% of which appear only once. Input material: peripheral blood. These receptors all stem from a man aged 50 to 60 with COVID-19, enrolled during active disease.

The chain is built from TRBV7-9 and TRBJ2-6; D uncertain. Trimming removed 6 bases from V and 0 bases from J, with 9 bases in between. Germline V gives CDR1 SEHNR, CDR2 FQNEAQ (reference sequence). This CDR3 comprises 15 residues. The CDR3 is CASRYSTSGANVLTF. CDR3 DNA sequence: TGTGCCAGCAGATACAGCACCTCTGGGGCCAACGTCCTGACTTTC.

The chain combines TRBV3-1 (or the pseudogene TRBV3-2) with TRBJ2-2, with a weak D call TRBD2 (5 bases). Per the germline V gene, CDR1 is LGHDT and CDR2 is YNNKEL (reference sequence). The V gene lost 0 bases and the J gene lost 6 bases, with 8 bases spanning the gap. The CDR3 is 14 amino acids. CDR3 bases: TGTGCCAGCAGCCAAGAGGGAGTGCCCGGGGAGCTGTTTTTT. Translated: CASSQEGVPGELFF.

The chain is built from TRBV10-3 and TRBJ1-1; no reliable D call. Germline-derived CDR1 and CDR2 are ENHRY and SYGVKD. Between the trimmed V and J ends, which lost 4 bases and 0 bases, there was a span of 6 bases. This CDR3 is built from 13 residues. CDR3 DNA sequence: TGTGCCATCAGTGCCGGGATGAACACTGAAGCTTTCTTT. It yields the protein CAISAGMNTEAFF.

This clone showed up just a few times. This chain joins TRBV10-3 and TRBJ1-1; 9 bases align to TRBD1. V was pared by 3 bases and J by 9 bases, with 11 bases of the junction left unmatched. Germline-derived CDR1 and CDR2 are ENHRY and SYGVKD. This CDR3 contains 15 residues. For the CDR3, the DNA is TGTGCCATCAGTGACCTACAGGGGGCCGTTATTCAAGCTTTCTTT. It codes for CAISDLQGAVIQAFF.

The rearrangement joins TRBV6-5 to TRBJ1-5; D call uncertain. Germline CDR1 MNHEY, CDR2 SVGAGI. The CDR3 contains 14 residues. The ends were cut back, 9 bases at V and 4 bases at J, with 16 bases in the middle. CDR3 bases: TGTGCCAGTAACCTGTACAGTCCTAATCAGCCCCAGCATTTT. Its protein product is CASNLYSPNQPQHF.

The DNA of the CDR3 is TGTGCCAGCAGCGCAACAGGGGATAGCACAGATACGCAGTATTTT. Its translation is CASSATGDSTDTQYF. This sequence joins TRBV9 and TRBJ2-3; 7 nucleotides align to TRBD1. The germline gives CDR1 SGDLS, CDR2 YYNGEE. Trimming took 3 bases from V and 0 from J; bases not matched to a gene: 4. The CDR3 has 15 residues.

The chain is built from TRBV12-3 or TRBV12-4 and TRBJ1-6; 10 bases line up with TRBD1. V gave up 6 bases and J gave up 10 bases; unmatched junction bases: 3. The CDR3 consists of 13 residues. This CDR3 is CASRDRGESPLHF. CDR3 in DNA: TGTGCCAGCAGGGACAGGGGGGAATCACCCCTCCACTTT.

The rearrangement uses TRBV9 and TRBJ2-5, with TRBD2 as a possible D gene (6 bases). Between the trimmed V and J ends, which lost 4 bases and 5 bases, there was a span of 15 bases. Per the germline V gene, CDR1 is SGDLS and CDR2 is YYNGEE. The CDR3 totals 14 residues. As DNA, the CDR3 is TGTGCCAGCAGCCTGGACGGGAGTTGGGAGACCCAGTACTTC. Amino acids: CASSLDGSWETQYF. Full variable domain (outside the CDR3, taken from reference TRBV9 and TRBJ2-5): DSGVTQTPKHLITATGQRVTLRCSPRSGDLSVYWYQQSLDQGLQFLIQYYNGEERAKGNILERFSAQQFPDLHSELNLSSLELGDSALYFCASSLDGSWETQYFGPGTRLLVL.

This clone was recorded once. The chain uses TRBV2 and TRBJ1-2, with 8 bases lining up with TRBD1. The germline gives CDR1 SNHLY, CDR2 FYNNEI. The CDR3 is 12 residues long. V was pared by 7 bases and J by 8 bases, with 6 bases of the junction left unmatched. CDR3 loop: CASTVGQGGYTF. The CDR3 nucleotides read TGTGCCAGCACCGTCGGACAGGGAGGCTACACCTTC.

This chain uses TRBV19 with TRBJ2-2; the match to TRBD2 covers 9 bases. Trimming at V came to 7 bases and at J to 6 bases, leaving 12 bases not matched to a gene. Looked up from germline, CDR1 is LNHDA and CDR2 is SQIVND (reference sequence). CDR3 length: 16 amino acids. This CDR3 reads CASTLGAGGPPGELFF. The DNA for the CDR3 is TGTGCCAGTACCTTAGGGGCGGGAGGGCCTCCCGGGGAGCTGTTTTTT. Filled out from reference TRBV19 and TRBJ2-2, the complete variable domain reads DGGITQSPKYLFRKEGQNVTLSCEQNLNHDAMYWYRQDPGQGLRLIYYSQIVNDFQKGDIAEGYSVSREKKESFPLTVTSAQKNPTAFYLCASTLGAGGPPGELFFGEGSRLTVL.

This sequence joins TRBV5-1 and TRBJ1-3, with 9 bases lining up with TRBD1. The germline V gene encodes CDR1 SGHRS and CDR2 YFSETQ. This CDR3 has 16 residues. The trim removed 1 base at V and 3 bases at J, leaving 5 bases unmatched. Written as DNA, the CDR3 is TGCGCCAGCAGCTTGTCTGGGACAGGGTTTGGAAACACCATATATTTT. Translation: CASSLSGTGFGNTIYF.

J is TRBJ1-4 and V is TRBV7-2; a possible D gene is TRBD1 (6 bases). This CDR3 region has 16 residues. The V end was cut by 4 bases, the J end by 8 bases, with 20 bases between. Looked up from germline, CDR1 is SGHTA and CDR2 is FQGNSA. The CDR3 region has the DNA TGTGCCAGCAGCTATCTGGGGGGGGCCGTCGGGGAAAAACTGTTTTTT. As protein: CASSYLGGAVGEKLFF.

The CDR3 DNA sequence: TGTGCCAGCAGCTTAGCAGGGGGCCCTAACAATGAGCAGTTCTTC. Its protein is CASSLAGGPNNEQFF. The chain combines TRBV7-9 with TRBJ2-1; the match to TRBD1 covers 7 bases. The CDR3 sequence is 15 residues long. Germline assignment: CDR1 SEHNR and CDR2 FQNEAQ (reference sequence). Trimming at V came to 0 bases and at J to 5 bases, leaving 4 bases not matched to a gene.

This chain connects TRBV7-3 to TRBJ2-7; TRBD2 is a possible D gene (5 bases). CDR1 and CDR2 from the germline V gene are SGHTA and FQGTGA. Trimming pared 0 bases from V and 7 bases from J, leaving 10 bases between. The CDR3 spans 13 residues. CDR3 residues: CASSLTRPGEQYF. CDR3 sequence (DNA): TGTGCCAGCAGCTTAACCCGTCCGGGGGAGCAGTACTTC.

The genes are TRBV3-1 (or the pseudogene TRBV3-2) and TRBJ2-7; TRBD1 aligns across 8 bases. Per the germline V gene, CDR1 is LGHDT and CDR2 is YNNKEL (reference sequence). This CDR3 contains 15 residues. Germline trimming cut 4 bases from V and 6 bases from J; bases unmatched to any gene: 11. CDR3 bases: TGTGCCAGCAGCCCGCGCCCAGGGGGCCCTCTCGAGCAGTACTTC. As protein: CASSPRPGGPLEQYF.

The chain recombines TRBV29-1 with TRBJ1-2; D uncertain. Germline CDR1 SQVTM, CDR2 ANQGSEA. V shed 1 base and J shed 7 bases, with 10 bases lying between them. This CDR3 has 12 amino acids. CDR3 in DNA: TGCAGCGTTGAAGCCGGGTCGGGTGGCTACACCTTC. Protein product: CSVEAGSGGYTF.

This chain uses TRBV3-1 (or the pseudogene TRBV3-2) with TRBJ2-5; the match to TRBD2 covers 8 bases. V lost 1 base to trimming and J lost 5 bases; unmatched junction nucleotides: 6. CDR1 is LGHDT, CDR2 YNNKEL, per germline (reference sequence). CDR3 length: 15 residues. The CDR3 DNA follows: TGTGCCAGCAGCCAAGTCAGCGGGAGTGGTGAGACCCAGTACTTC. Protein product: CASSQVSGSGETQYF.

The chain links TRBV5-4 to TRBJ2-5; 12 bases are a match to TRBD1. The ends lost 0 bases at V and 5 bases at J; junction bases unmatched: 5. This CDR3 region has 16 residues. The germline V gene encodes CDR1 SGHNT and CDR2 YYREEE (reference sequence). This CDR3 is CASSLGGTGGFETQYF. The DNA for the CDR3 is TGTGCCAGCAGCTTGGGGGGGACAGGGGGCTTCGAGACCCAGTACTTC. Filled out from reference TRBV5-4 and TRBJ2-5, the complete variable domain reads ETGVTQSPTHLIKTRGQQVTLRCSSQSGHNTVSWYQQALGQGPQFIFQYYREEENGRGNFPPRFSGLQFPNYSSELNVNALELDDSALYLCASSLGGTGGFETQYFGPGTRLLVL.

The V call is TRBV6-4, the J call TRBJ2-3; 7 bases are a match to TRBD1. Germline V gene lookup returns CDR1 MRHNA and CDR2 SNTAGT. Losses at the gene ends were 6 bases for V and 0 bases for J; bases not matched to a gene: 6. There are 15 residues in the CDR3. CDR3 sequence (DNA): TGTGCCAGCAGCACCGGGACAGCTAGCACAGATACGCAGTATTTT. Translation gives CASSTGTASTDTQYF.

This clone was counted a single time. The chain is built from TRBV12-3 or TRBV12-4 and TRBJ2-3; no reliable D call. The CDR3 extends over 12 amino acids. Trimming stripped 2 bases from V and 10 bases from J, with 10 bases between. The CDR3 nucleotides are TGTGCCAGCAGTTTAACTGACCTAGCGCAGTATTTT. Translating it yields CASSLTDLAQYF.

The chain has TRBV11-2 and TRBJ2-3; D might be TRBD2 (5 bases). The CDR3 is made up of 15 amino acids. V lost 5 bases and J 9 bases, leaving 21 bases between the germline ends. CDR1 SGHAT and CDR2 FQNNGV come from the germline V gene. The DNA of the CDR3 is TGTGCCAGCAGCCGTGGACTCCCCGCCCCCGGAACGCAGTATTTT. This codes for CASSRGLPAPGTQYF.

This chain joins TRBV30 and TRBJ1-6, with D unresolved. The CDR3 is 15 residues long. Germline assignment: CDR1 GTSNPN and CDR2 SVGIG (reference sequence). Trimming pared 3 bases from V and 4 bases from J, leaving 13 bases between. The CDR3 reads CAWSTSGYYNSPLHF. The CDR3 coding sequence is TGTGCCTGGAGCACTTCGGGATATTATAATTCACCCCTCCACTTT. The entire variable domain, with the rest obtained from reference TRBV30 and TRBJ1-6, is as follows: SQTIHQWPATLVQPVGSPLSLECTVEGTSNPNLYWYRQAAGRGLQLLFYSVGIGQISSEVPQNLSASRPQDRQFILSSKKLLLSDSGFYLCAWSTSGYYNSPLHFGNGTRLTVT.

This clone came up a few times. The genes are TRBV28 and TRBJ2-7; TRBD2 is a possible D gene (6 bases). V dropped 5 bases and J dropped 1 base, with 15 bases sitting between them. CDR1 is MDHEN and CDR2 is SYDVKM in the germline V gene. The CDR3 covers 15 residues. The CDR3 sequence: CASSRRGRPSYEQYF. As DNA, the CDR3 is TGTGCCAGCAGTAGGAGGGGACGTCCGTCCTACGAGCAGTACTTC.

V usage is TRBV19 and J usage is TRBJ1-5; D gene unclear. With 2 bases removed from V and 2 bases from J, the gap between germline ends came to 7 bases. Germline V CDR1 and CDR2: LNHDA, SQIVND (reference sequence). The CDR3 spans 14 residues. Here the CDR3 reads CASSIMQGNQPQHF. For the CDR3, the DNA is TGTGCCAGTAGTATAATGCAGGGCAATCAGCCCCAGCATTTT.

The chain employs TRBV4-3 and TRBJ1-1; TRBD1 is a possible D gene (5 bases). This CDR3 is built from 14 residues. Between the trimmed V and J ends, which lost 1 base and 1 base, there was a span of 7 bases. Germline CDR1 LGHNA, CDR2 YSLEER. This chain's CDR3 is CASSQVRANTEAFF. In nucleotides, the CDR3 is TGCGCCAGCAGCCAAGTCAGGGCGAACACTGAAGCTTTCTTT.

The chain carries TRBV28 and TRBJ2-2; TRBD1 might be the D (6 bases). Germline loops: CDR1 MDHEN, CDR2 SYDVKM. The V gene lost 4 bases and the J gene lost 1 base, with 7 bases spanning the gap. CDR3 size: 14 residues. The CDR3 coding sequence is TGTGCCAGCAGTTGGACAGTGAACACCGGGGAGCTGTTTTTT. This gives the protein CASSWTVNTGELFF.

The chain is built from TRBV20-1 and TRBJ2-7; TRBD2 aligns across 8 bases. Germline lookup yields CDR1 DFQATT and CDR2 SNEGSKA (reference sequence). Trimming cost V 3 bases and J 6 bases; bases outside gene matches: 4. The CDR3 sequence is 12 residues long. The CDR3 loop is CSASWTSSEQYF. The CDR3, as DNA: TGCAGTGCTAGTTGGACTAGCTCCGAGCAGTACTTC.

This clone occurred once. V is TRBV6-5 and J is TRBJ2-7; 14 nucleotides align to TRBD2. Looked up from germline, CDR1 is MNHEY and CDR2 is SVGAGI. The junction had 9 bases not matched to a gene; V was cut back by 4 bases and J by 7 bases. The CDR3 extends over 16 amino acids. The CDR3 bases are TGTGCCAGCAGTTCTAGGACTAGCGGGAGGTTAGGGGAGCAGTACTTC. Residues: CASSSRTSGRLGEQYF.

The rearrangement links TRBV29-1 to TRBJ1-1; TRBD1 aligns across 12 bases. From germline, CDR1 is SQVTM and CDR2 ANQGSEA. The CDR3 has 15 amino acids. V trimming: 7 bases; J trimming: 1 base; junction bases outside the gene matches: 7. CDR3 bases: TGCAGCGCCGGGACAGGGGGCGCAAGGAACACTGAAGCTTTCTTT. Protein product: CSAGTGGARNTEAFF.